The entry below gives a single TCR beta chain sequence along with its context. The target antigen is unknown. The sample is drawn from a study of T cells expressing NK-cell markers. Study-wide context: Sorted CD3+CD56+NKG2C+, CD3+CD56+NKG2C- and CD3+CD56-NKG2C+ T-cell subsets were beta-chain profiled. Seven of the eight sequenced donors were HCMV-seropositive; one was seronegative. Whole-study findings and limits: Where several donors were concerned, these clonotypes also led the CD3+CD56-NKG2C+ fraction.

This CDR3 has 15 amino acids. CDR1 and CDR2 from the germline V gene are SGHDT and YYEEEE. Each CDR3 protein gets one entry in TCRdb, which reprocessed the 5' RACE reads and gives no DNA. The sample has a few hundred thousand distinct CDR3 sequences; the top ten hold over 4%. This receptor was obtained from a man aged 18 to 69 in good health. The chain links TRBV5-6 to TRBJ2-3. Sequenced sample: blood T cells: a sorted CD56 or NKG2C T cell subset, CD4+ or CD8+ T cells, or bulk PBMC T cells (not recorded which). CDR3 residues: CASSWGYTRTDTQYF. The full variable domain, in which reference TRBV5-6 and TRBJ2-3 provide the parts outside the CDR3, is DAGVTQSPTHLIKTRGQQVTLRCSPKSGHDTVSWYQQALGQGPQFIFQYYEEEERQRGNFPDRFSGHQFPNYSSELNVNALLLGDSALYLCASSWGYTRTDTQYFGPGTRLTVL.